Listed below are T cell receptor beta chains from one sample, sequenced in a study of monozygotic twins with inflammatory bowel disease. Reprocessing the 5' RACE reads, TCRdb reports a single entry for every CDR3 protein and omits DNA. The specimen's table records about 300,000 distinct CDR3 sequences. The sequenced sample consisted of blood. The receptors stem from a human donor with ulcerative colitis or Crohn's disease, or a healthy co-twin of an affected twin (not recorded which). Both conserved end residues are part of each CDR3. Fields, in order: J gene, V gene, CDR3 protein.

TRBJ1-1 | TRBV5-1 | CASSGPGRLNTEAFF
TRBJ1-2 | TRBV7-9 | CASSRRTEEYGYTF
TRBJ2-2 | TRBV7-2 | CASSFGLAGVGELFF
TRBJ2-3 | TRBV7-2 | CASSLSGTVFADTQYF
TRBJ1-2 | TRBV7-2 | CASSLSRVGYTF
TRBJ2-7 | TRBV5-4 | CASSSGTSPYEQYF
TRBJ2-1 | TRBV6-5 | CASSYGGTYNEQFF
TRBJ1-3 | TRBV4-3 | CASSHQGGGNTIYF
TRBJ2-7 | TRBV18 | CASSRTLSSYEQYF
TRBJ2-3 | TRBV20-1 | CSAKAGGPRLTQYF
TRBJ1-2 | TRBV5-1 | CASSAVGQGASGYTF
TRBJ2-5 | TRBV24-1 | CATSDSGSQETQYF
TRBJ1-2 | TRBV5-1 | CASSLSPGQGGYGYTF
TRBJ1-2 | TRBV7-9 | CASSFGEWLSSGYTF
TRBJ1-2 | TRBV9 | CASSAIRGGSYGYTF
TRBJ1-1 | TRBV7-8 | CASSPRWRRGTEAFF
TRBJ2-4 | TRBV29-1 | CSATTALAIQYF
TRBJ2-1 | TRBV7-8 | CASKFSGGLNEQFF
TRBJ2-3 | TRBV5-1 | CASSLDRAIGLTQYF
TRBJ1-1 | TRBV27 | CASSLQSQTANTEAFF
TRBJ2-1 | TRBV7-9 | CASSLALTNNEQFF
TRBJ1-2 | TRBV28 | CASSLRYGYTF
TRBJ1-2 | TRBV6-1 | CASSQSYASYADYGYTF
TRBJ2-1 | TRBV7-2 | CASSLASGTYNEQFF
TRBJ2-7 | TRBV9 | CASSARGGEQYF
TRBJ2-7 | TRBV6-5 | CASQDSSSYEQYF
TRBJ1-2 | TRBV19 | CASVSNYGYTF
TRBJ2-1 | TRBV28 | CASSLINLRALNEQFF
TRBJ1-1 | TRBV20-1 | CSARDRTGRIVTEAFF
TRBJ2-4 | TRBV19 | CASTPGGTNIQYF
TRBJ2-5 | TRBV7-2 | CASSLVLVIGETQYF
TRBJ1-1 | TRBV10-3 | CAISESTRGGRTEAFF
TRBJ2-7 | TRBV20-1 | CSARRGGLAGAGYF
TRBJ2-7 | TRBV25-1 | CASSERGPYEQYF
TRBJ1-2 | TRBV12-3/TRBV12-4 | CASSFRGLRGYTF
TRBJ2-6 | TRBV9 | CASSAYRRGANVLTF
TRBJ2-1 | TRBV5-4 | CASSTRGRGYNEQFF
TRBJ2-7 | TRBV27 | CASSFRPSSDEQYF
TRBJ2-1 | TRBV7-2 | CASSLDGATSAGQQFF
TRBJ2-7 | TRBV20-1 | CSARWVGGPYEQYF